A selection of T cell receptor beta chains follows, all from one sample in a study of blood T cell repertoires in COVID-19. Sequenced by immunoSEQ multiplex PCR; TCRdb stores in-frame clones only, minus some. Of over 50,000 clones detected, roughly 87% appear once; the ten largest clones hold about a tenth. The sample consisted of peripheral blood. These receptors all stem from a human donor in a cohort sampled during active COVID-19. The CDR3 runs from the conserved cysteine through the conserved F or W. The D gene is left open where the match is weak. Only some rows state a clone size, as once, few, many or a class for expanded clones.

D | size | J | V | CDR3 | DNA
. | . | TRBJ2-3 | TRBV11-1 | CASSLGGVRSQYF | TGTGCCAGCAGCTTAGGGGGGGTAAGGTCGCAGTATTTT
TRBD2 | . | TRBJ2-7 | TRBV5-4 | CASSPGASGRVEQYF | TGTGCCAGCAGCCCGGGGGCTAGCGGGAGGGTTGAGCAGTACTTC
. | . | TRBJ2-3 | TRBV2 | CASRSADTQYF | TGTGCCAGCAGATCAGCAGATACGCAGTATTTT
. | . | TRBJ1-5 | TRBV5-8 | CASTHGGFEPQHF | TGTGCCAGCACCCACGGGGGGTTTGAGCCCCAGCATTTT
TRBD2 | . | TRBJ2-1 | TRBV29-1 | CSVAGLALENEQFF | TGCAGCGTTGCAGGACTAGCGCTAGAGAATGAGCAGTTCTTC
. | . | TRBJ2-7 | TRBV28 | CASREREYEQYF | TGTGCCAGCAGAGAGAGAGAGTACGAGCAGTACTTC
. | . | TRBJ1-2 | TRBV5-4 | CASSLTTEQGYTF | TGTGCCAGCAGCTTGACGACAGAGCAAGGCTACACCTTC
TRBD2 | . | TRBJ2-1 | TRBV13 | CASSPGLAGNNEQFF | TGTGCCAGCAGCCCTGGACTAGCGGGTAACAATGAGCAGTTCTTC
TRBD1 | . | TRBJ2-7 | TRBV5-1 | CASSFPQTGGEQYF | TGCGCCAGCAGCTTCCCGCAGACAGGGGGTGAGCAGTACTTC
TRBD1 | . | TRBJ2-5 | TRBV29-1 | CSVATGGEGLAAQYF | TGCAGCGTGGCAACAGGGGGCGAAGGTCTTGCTGCCCAGTACTTC
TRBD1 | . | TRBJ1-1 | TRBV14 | CASSTGTGEMNTEAFF | TGTGCCAGCAGCACCGGGACAGGAGAGATGAACACTGAAGCTTTCTTT
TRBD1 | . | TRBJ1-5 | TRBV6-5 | CASRNRGLDQPQHF | TGTGCCAGCAGAAACAGGGGGCTAGATCAGCCCCAGCATTTT
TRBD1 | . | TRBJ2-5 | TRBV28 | CASSLTGGQETQYF | TGTGCCAGCAGTTTAACAGGGGGACAAGAGACCCAGTACTTC
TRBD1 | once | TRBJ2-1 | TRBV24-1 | CATRGTGGRNEQFF | TGTGCCACCAGAGGGACAGGGGGAAGGAATGAGCAGTTCTTC
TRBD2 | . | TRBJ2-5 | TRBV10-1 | CASSEQPSGWGQETQYF | TGCGCCAGCAGTGAGCAACCTAGCGGGTGGGGACAAGAGACCCAGTACTTC
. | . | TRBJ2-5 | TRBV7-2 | CASSPTATGRLVGTQYF | TGTGCCAGCAGCCCCACGGCGACAGGGAGGCTGGTCGGGACCCAGTACTTC
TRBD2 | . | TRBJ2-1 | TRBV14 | CASTASGGGGEQFF | TGTGCCAGCACCGCCTCGGGCGGGGGGGGTGAGCAGTTCTTC
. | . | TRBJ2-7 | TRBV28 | CASSSGPSTGQYF | TGTGCCAGCAGTTCGGGACCCTCGACAGGGCAGTACTTC
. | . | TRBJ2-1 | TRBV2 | CASSGRGGEQFF | TGTGCCAGCAGTGGCAGGGGTGGTGAGCAGTTCTTC